A selection of T cell receptor beta chains follows, all from one sample in a study of blood T cells in healthy people across ages. Via MiXCR, TCRdb re-called the 5' RACE reads, giving one row per CDR3 protein. The sample has fewer than 700,000 distinct CDR3 sequences, 47% seen once. Material for sequencing was blood. The receptors stem from a man older than 75 in good health. Each CDR3 is given with its conserved first and last residue. The D gene is left open where the match is weak. Some rows have no size entry. The others give once, few or many, or a class for an expanded clone.

CDR3 DNA	CDR3 protein	clone size	V gene	J gene	D gene
TGTGCCAGCAAAGCCGGGACAGCAACCTACGAGCAGTACTTC	CASKAGTATYEQYF	.	TRBV6-5	TRBJ2-7	TRBD1
TGTGCCAGCAGCGGCGATGGCTCCTCCTACAATGAGCAGTTCTTC	CASSGDGSSYNEQFF	.	TRBV9	TRBJ2-1	.
TGCGCCAGCAGCCAGCTAAGGGGACAGACCGGCTACACCTTC	CASSQLRGQTGYTF	many	TRBV4-3	TRBJ1-2	TRBD1
TGTGCCAGCAGCTACGGGACAGGGTCCAAAAACATTCAGTACTTC	CASSYGTGSKNIQYF	.	TRBV5-6	TRBJ2-4	TRBD1
TGTGCCAGCAGCCGAACCTCGGGGACAGCAGTAGCCAAAAACATTCAGTACTTC	CASSRTSGTAVAKNIQYF	once	TRBV14	TRBJ2-4	TRBD1
TGCGCCAGCAGCTTGGGACCGTTGGGACAGGCCACAGATACGCAGTATTTT	CASSLGPLGQATDTQYF	.	TRBV5-1	TRBJ2-3	TRBD1
TGCGCCAGCAGCCACCCAGCACGCCGGTCCTACGAGCAGTACTTC	CASSHPARRSYEQYF	.	TRBV4-1	TRBJ2-7	.
TGCGCCAGCAGCCAAGATGGGGTCCCCTACAATGAGCAGTTCTTC	CASSQDGVPYNEQFF	many	TRBV4-3	TRBJ2-1	.
TGCGCCAGCAGCTTGTTGGCGGGAGAGGGGGACAATGAGCAGTTCTTC	CASSLLAGEGDNEQFF	.	TRBV5-1	TRBJ2-1	.
TGCAGTGCTAGTCCCCGGGAGCAGTTCTTC	CSASPREQFF	.	TRBV20-1	TRBJ2-1	.
TGTGCCATCAGTGAGTCTGAGACCCAGTACTTC	CAISESETQYF	few	TRBV10-3	TRBJ2-5	.
TGTGCTAGTGGTTTGGTCGGGAGGAACGGGCAGTTCTTC	CASGLVGRNGQFF	.	TRBV12-5	TRBJ2-1	TRBD2
TGTGCCAGCAGCGTAGGTACAGGGGGCTCCTACAATGAGCAGTACTTC	CASSVGTGGSYNEQYF	few	TRBV9	TRBJ2-7	TRBD1
TGCAGCGCTGAGTGGACAAACACAGATACGCAGTATTTT	CSAEWTNTDTQYF	few	TRBV29-1	TRBJ2-3	.
TGTGCCAGCAGCTCGGAAGCAGAAAAACTGTTTTTT	CASSSEAEKLFF	.	TRBV28	TRBJ1-4	.
TGTGCCAGCAGCCCAAGACTAGCGGGAGATAAGTTCTTC	CASSPRLAGDKFF	few	TRBV7-2	TRBJ2-1	TRBD2
TGTGCCAGCAGTCCAGGGGTTGGAAGCACTGAAGCTTTCTTT	CASSPGVGSTEAFF	.	TRBV12-3/TRBV12-4	TRBJ1-1	.
TGCAGCGTTGGGGCTAGCGGCCCAGATACGCAGTATTTT	CSVGASGPDTQYF	.	TRBV29-1	TRBJ2-3	TRBD2
TGCAGTGCTAGTTCCTTTCAAGAGACCCAGTACTTC	CSASSFQETQYF	.	TRBV20-1	TRBJ2-5	.
TGTGCCAGCAGCTTAGCGCGAGGGGCCACGCAAGAGACCCAGTACTTC	CASSLARGATQETQYF	.	TRBV7-2	TRBJ2-5	.
TGCGCCAGCAGCTTCGGGGACAGGGTTAGGGAGCAGTTCTTC	CASSFGDRVREQFF	few	TRBV5-1	TRBJ2-1	TRBD1
TGTGCCAGCAGACCCACCGGGGGCAATGGCTACACCTTC	CASRPTGGNGYTF	few	TRBV6-2/TRBV6-3	TRBJ1-2	.
TGTGCCAGCAGTTTACCCCCCCAGGAGACCCAGTACTTC	CASSLPPQETQYF	few	TRBV28	TRBJ2-5	.
TGTGCCAGCAGACAACGGGACAGGGCAGGCTACACCTTC	CASRQRDRAGYTF	.	TRBV27	TRBJ1-2	TRBD1
TGTGCCAGCAGCTTAGAGACACCAGCGGGAGGGTTGATGGAGACCCAGTACTTC	CASSLETPAGGLMETQYF	.	TRBV7-2	TRBJ2-5	TRBD2
TGCAGTGTCGTTGAGGGGAATGGGTACGAGCAGTACTTC	CSVVEGNGYEQYF	.	TRBV20-1	TRBJ2-7	.
TGTGCCACCACGATGACTAGCGGAAGCACAGATACGCAGTATTTT	CATTMTSGSTDTQYF	.	TRBV18	TRBJ2-3	TRBD2
TGCAGCGTTGTTCCGCTCTTTTCCGGGAGTGGCACAGATACGCAGTATTTT	CSVVPLFSGSGTDTQYF	.	TRBV29-1	TRBJ2-3	.
TGTGCCTGGAGTGATACAGGGGTCGAGCAGTACTTC	CAWSDTGVEQYF	.	TRBV30	TRBJ2-7	TRBD1
TGTGCCAGTAGGGCGGGGTATACGCAGTATTTT	CASRAGYTQYF	.	TRBV19	TRBJ2-3	.
TGTGCCAGCATCATGGAGGACAGTCCGCCCCCATTCTCTGGGGCCAACGTCCTGACTTTC	CASIMEDSPPPFSGANVLTF	once	TRBV12-3/TRBV12-4	TRBJ2-6	.
TGTGCCAGCAGTTTCGGTGCTGGTGAAAAACTGTTTTTT	CASSFGAGEKLFF	.	TRBV27	TRBJ1-4	.
TGTGCCAGCAGTGAATGGTCGCTAACAGATACGCAGTATTTT	CASSEWSLTDTQYF	.	TRBV25-1	TRBJ2-3	.
TGCGCCAGCAGCTTGAGTAGAGGGGACTACGAGCAGTACTTC	CASSLSRGDYEQYF	.	TRBV5-1	TRBJ2-7	.
TGTGCCAGCAGCGTAGGGCAGAATTCAGATACGCAGTATTTT	CASSVGQNSDTQYF	few	TRBV9	TRBJ2-3	.
TGCAGTGCCCGCTCAAGAGGGGAAGCTTTCTTT	CSARSRGEAFF	.	TRBV20-1	TRBJ1-1	.
TGTGCCAGCAGCCAAACGGACTATGGCTACACCTTC	CASSQTDYGYTF	.	TRBV3-1	TRBJ1-2	.
TGTGCCATCGGACGAGGGGGCTACGAGCAGTACTTC	CAIGRGGYEQYF	few	TRBV10-3	TRBJ2-7	.
TGTGCCAGCAGTGAACGTTTAACAGGAACCTACAATGAGCAGTTCTTC	CASSERLTGTYNEQFF	.	TRBV25-1	TRBJ2-1	.
TGTGCCAGCTCACCATACCGGGATCCGCAGCCCCAGCATTTT	CASSPYRDPQPQHF	.	TRBV18	TRBJ1-5	.
TGCGCCAGCAGCCAAGGGGACGGGGGACCTCTCTCCTACGAGCAGTACTTC	CASSQGDGGPLSYEQYF	.	TRBV4-1	TRBJ2-7	.
TGCAGTGCTACCACTGGGGCCTCTAGCACAGATACGCAGTATTTT	CSATTGASSTDTQYF	.	TRBV20-1	TRBJ2-3	.
TGTGCCAGCAGCTTAGGGGACAGGCCCACCGGGGAGCTGTTTTTT	CASSLGDRPTGELFF	.	TRBV7-9	TRBJ2-2	TRBD1
TGTGCCAGCAGCTCGGGACAGGGGCCCTACAATGAGCAGTTCTTC	CASSSGQGPYNEQFF	few	TRBV7-2	TRBJ2-1	TRBD1